The present T cell receptor beta chain was sequenced within a study of control samples from healthy donors and cancer patients. Clones were read by immunoSEQ multiplex PCR, and TCRdb kept only the in-frame ones, dropping some. The top ten clones hold over 2% of a sample with under 150,000 clones, around nine tenths of them seen once. The receptor comes from a woman in her 70s in good health. Sequenced input: blood.

CDR3 nucleotide sequence: TGTGCCAGCAGCGTCTCCAGGGACGGAAACACCATATATTTT. Translating it yields CASSVSRDGNTIYF. The J gene is TRBJ1-3, the V gene TRBV9; possibly TRBD1 for D (5 bases). Trimming removed 2 bases at V and 4 bases at J, with 10 bases between. The V gene's germline CDR1 is SGDLS and CDR2 YYNGEE. This CDR3 is 14 amino acids long.